This T cell receptor (beta chain) was documented in a study of CD8+ T cells in alopecia areata. Study overall: Those treated were given oral tofacitinib at 5 to 10 mg twice daily.

Study observations and caveats: Possibly because of HLA-related factors, TCR sharing was less clear across patients than in mice. Scalp samples also yield sequences from resident alphabeta T cells of normal skin.

As to this clone: Its specificity is unknown.

This CDR3 is built from 15 residues. Trimming pared 0 bases from V and 1 base from J, leaving 11 bases between. The V gene's germline CDR1 is SGHRS and CDR2 YFSETQ. Sample treatment: oral pan-JAK inhibitor, 5-10 mg twice daily. Alopecia areata patients gave lesional scalp punch biopsies and peripheral blood samples. cDNA prepared by RNA extraction and subsequent reverse transcription served as the template for sequencing. The table came from immunoSEQ multiplex PCR; TCRdb's copy has only in-frame clones and leaves some out. The data show approximately 200,000 clones, roughly 44% seen once. The rearrangement joins TRBV5-1 to TRBJ2-7, with D unresolved. The sequence was obtained from a human donor with alopecia areata. The material sequenced was CD4+ T cells sorted from blood, taken around week 37, from a patient treated with tofacitinib. The CDR3 nucleotides are TGCGCCAGCAGCTTGGGAATTGGACCGTCCTACGAGCAGTACTTC. Translation: CASSLGIGPSYEQYF.